The rows below give T cell receptor beta chains drawn from one sample of a study of early T cells in non-severe SARS-CoV-2 infection. TCRdb ran MiXCR on the 5' RACE reads and lists one entry per CDR3 protein. The table has 25,000 to 35,000 distinct CDR3 sequences, around 6% seen once; the top ten hold around 34%. This material consisted of whole blood, taken at baseline. The receptors come from an adult who was a healthcare worker with PCR-confirmed SARS-CoV-2 infection or an uninfected control (not recorded which). Each CDR3 is given with its conserved first and last residue.

CDR3aa	v_gene	j_gene
CASRARQGDEKLFF	TRBV11-1	TRBJ1-4
CAISESRQYNYGYTF	TRBV10-3	TRBJ1-2
CASSLLEANYNEQFF	TRBV5-1	TRBJ2-1
CSASGLAGGPQETQYF	TRBV20-1	TRBJ2-5
CAIREAGQGLDTEAFF	TRBV10-3	TRBJ1-1
CASSPPRQGLNSPLHF	TRBV19	TRBJ1-6
CASSEGLGKNLRTDTQYF	TRBV6-1	TRBJ2-3
CATEGQAYEQYF	TRBV28	TRBJ2-7
CASSLFGVYNEQFF	TRBV28	TRBJ2-1
CASSLRFEGTKEQFF	TRBV5-1	TRBJ2-1
CSVEDGEGSFSYQETQYF	TRBV29-1	TRBJ2-5
CSANSGSGGYEQYF	TRBV20-1	TRBJ2-7
CASSFRGAAEDTQYF	TRBV28	TRBJ2-3
CAWSEYREKLFF	TRBV30	TRBJ1-4
CASSSQGGTEAFF	TRBV7-3	TRBJ1-1
CSVETGPYGYTF	TRBV29-1	TRBJ1-2
CAWTYPGGAYEQYF	TRBV30	TRBJ2-7
CASRHLDRGPSEQYF	TRBV12-3/TRBV12-4	TRBJ2-7
CASSLNQVFGELFF	TRBV7-8	TRBJ2-2
CASSYQAGANEQFF	TRBV7-2	TRBJ2-1
CASSFGGETQYF	TRBV5-4	TRBJ2-5
CASSKRPATGRHEQFF	TRBV11-2	TRBJ2-1
CAWSVGTTGKETQYF	TRBV30	TRBJ2-5
CASSPSFGEQFF	TRBV19	TRBJ2-1
CASKLFPGYQDYGYTF	TRBV5-1	TRBJ1-2
CASRTDRVADTQYF	TRBV2	TRBJ2-3
CASSAQGRTEAFF	TRBV6-1	TRBJ1-1
CSARRLAPYEQYF	TRBV20-1	TRBJ2-7
CASSDPEGRRAGANVLTF	TRBV28	TRBJ2-6
CASSQGVSSGNTIYF	TRBV14	TRBJ1-3
CASCAGTGNSPLHF	TRBV5-1	TRBJ1-6
CASSSRRVSDTQYF	TRBV7-2	TRBJ2-3
CASSPPGATYNEQFF	TRBV28	TRBJ2-1
CASSSDRAPEAFF	TRBV7-9	TRBJ1-1
CAISRDQSYEQYF	TRBV10-3	TRBJ2-7
CASSLRLAGVNTGELFF	TRBV7-8	TRBJ2-2
CASSLVYVSETQYF	TRBV5-1	TRBJ2-5
CSAVTHRRAQETQYF	TRBV20-1	TRBJ2-5
CASSPGVGSSYNEQFF	TRBV5-1	TRBJ2-1
CASSQDTSFDQPQHF	TRBV3-1	TRBJ1-5
CASSLGQIQETQYF	TRBV11-3	TRBJ2-5
CASSPANTGELFF	TRBV5-4	TRBJ2-2
CASSLSRDHQETQYF	TRBV7-9	TRBJ2-5
CAWSQTTSTDTQYF	TRBV30	TRBJ2-3
CASSISRESEKLFF	TRBV19	TRBJ1-4
CASRGGEKLFF	TRBV6-2/TRBV6-3	TRBJ1-4
CASSLELDEQFF	TRBV11-2	TRBJ2-1
CSVGTASNYGYTF	TRBV29-1	TRBJ1-2
CASSRGSDQPQHF	TRBV27	TRBJ1-5
CASRSPLAGAAYEQYF	TRBV21-1	TRBJ2-7
CASSYTLGSTDTQYF	TRBV6-5	TRBJ2-3
CASSQDPDTAYEQYF	TRBV4-2	TRBJ2-7
CASSLQNARGLDEQFF	TRBV7-6	TRBJ2-1
CASSSTLETQYF	TRBV7-2	TRBJ2-5
CASSLVGGLGGELFF	TRBV7-2	TRBJ2-2